The 32 T cell receptor beta chains below were found in one sample sequenced in a study of beta chain features in type 1 diabetes. Sequenced material consisted of expressed TCRB transcripts (all of the isolated RNA was reverse transcribed). The assay was immunoSEQ multiplex PCR, and TCRdb's table has in-frame clones only and misses some. The sample has some 500,000 clones; roughly an eighth are singletons. Sequencing was done on a sample of naive CD4+ T cells from blood. These receptors were obtained from a woman aged 18-30 years in good health.

This clone has only a few counts. V usage is TRBV30 and J usage is TRBJ2-2, with 10 positions matching TRBD1. CDR1 and CDR2 from the germline V gene are GTSNPN and SVGIG (reference sequence). The ends lost 3 bases at V and 3 bases at J; junction bases unmatched: 1. The CDR3 loop spans 14 amino acids. CDR3 DNA: TGTGCCTGGAGGGGGACAGGGGACACCGGGGAGCTGTTTTTT. It translates to CAWRGTGDTGELFF.

The chain is built from TRBV7-9 and TRBJ1-6; a weak D match, TRBD1 (6 bases). Trimming removed 4 bases at V and 7 bases at J, with 11 bases between. Germline CDR1 SEHNR, CDR2 FQNEAQ (reference sequence). There are 14 residues in the CDR3. The CDR3 DNA sequence: TGTGCCAGCAGCTACGACAGGTCAAATTCACCCCTCCACTTT. Encoded protein: CASSYDRSNSPLHF.

V gene TRBV28 combines with J gene TRBJ2-7; a weak D match, TRBD1 (6 bases). Germline CDR1 MDHEN, CDR2 SYDVKM. The CDR3 covers 12 residues. Between the trimmed V and J ends, which lost 6 bases and 6 bases, there was a span of 12 bases. The CDR3 bases are TGTGCCAGCAGACAGGGCTCCAGCGAGCAGTACGTC. Residues: CASRQGSSEQYV.

This clone was detected only a few times. The chain carries TRBV29-1 and TRBJ1-1; 8 nucleotides align to TRBD1. The CDR3 length is 13 residues. The junction had 8 bases not matched to a gene; V was cut back by 0 bases and J by 11 bases. Looked up from germline, CDR1 is SQVTM and CDR2 is ANQGSEA. CDR3 bases: TGCAGCGTTGAAGAGCAGGGGGCATCATTTGCTTTCTTT. It is translated as CSVEEQGASFAFF.

The chain couples TRBV4-1 to TRBJ1-3, with TRBD1 as a possible D gene (6 bases). The CDR3 spans 15 residues. The germline CDR1 and CDR2 sequences are MGHRA and YSYEKL. Between the trimmed V and J ends, which lost 5 bases and 2 bases, there was a span of 13 bases. CDR3 loop: CASSTQGNPGNTIYF. In DNA form, the CDR3 reads TGCGCCAGCAGCACACAGGGAAATCCTGGAAACACCATATATTTT.

The gene calls are TRBV5-1 and TRBJ2-3, with 7 bases identical to TRBD2. This CDR3 spans 17 amino acids. The germline V gene encodes CDR1 SGHRS and CDR2 YFSETQ. Losses at the gene ends were 2 bases for V and 3 bases for J; bases not matched to a gene: 12. CDR3 amino acids: CASSFGLAVAGTDTQYF. The CDR3 DNA reads TGCGCCAGCAGCTTCGGGCTAGCGGTAGCAGGTACAGATACGCAGTATTTT.

The chain employs TRBV18 and TRBJ2-1; 8 nucleotides agree with TRBD1. Germline CDR1 is KGHSH and CDR2 is LQKENI. Trimming at V came to 3 bases and at J to 7 bases, leaving 5 bases not matched to a gene. The CDR3 is 14 amino acids. The DNA of the CDR3 is TGTGCCAGCTCACCGCTGACAGGGGCAAATGAGCAGTTCTTC. Translated, it gives CASSPLTGANEQFF.

This sequence joins TRBV12-5 and TRBJ1-1; D gene uncertain. The germline V gene has CDR1 LGHNT and CDR2 FRNRAP. V lost 5 bases and J 1 base, leaving 14 bases between the germline ends. The CDR3 consists of 15 residues. CDR3 residues: CASGTIRARNTEAFF. CDR3 nucleotide sequence: TGTGCTAGTGGTACGATCCGGGCGCGGAACACTGAAGCTTTCTTT.

V is TRBV28 and J is TRBJ2-5; 8 bases are shared with TRBD2. V was pared by 4 bases and J by 4 bases, with 5 bases of the junction left unmatched. Germline loops: CDR1 MDHEN, CDR2 SYDVKM. The CDR3 is 14 residues long. CDR3 region: CASSSPGTRETQYF. The DNA for the CDR3 is TGTGCCAGCAGTTCCCCCGGGACTAGAGAGACCCAGTACTTC.

This clone has just a few counts. CDR3 bases: TGTGCCAGCAGCATCTTAGGGACAGAAAATGAGCAGTTCTTC. Translation: CASSILGTENEQFF. This chain uses TRBV9 with TRBJ2-1; 7 nucleotides agree with TRBD1. The CDR3 is 14 residues long. Germline values: CDR1 SGDLS, CDR2 YYNGEE. J lost 7 bases, V lost 4 bases, and 8 bases had no gene match.

Concerning this clone: Other DNA sequences in this specimen translate into the identical CDR3. The CDR3, as DNA: TGCGCCAGCAGTCTTGGACAGAACTATGGCTACACCTTC. Its protein product is CASSLGQNYGYTF. J is TRBJ1-2 and V is TRBV5-1, with D maybe TRBD1 (6 bases). Germline loops: CDR1 SGHRS, CDR2 YFSETQ. The V end was cut by 5 bases, the J end by 2 bases, with 10 bases between. The CDR3 totals 13 residues.

Only a few counts were recorded for this clone. The rearrangement uses TRBV7-8 and TRBJ2-7, with TRBD1 matching over 7 bases. CDR1 is SGHVS and CDR2 is FQNEAQ in the germline V gene. The V and J ends lost 0 bases and 0 bases, in that order; junction bases with no gene match: 11. CDR3 length equals 18 residues. The CDR3, as DNA: TGTGCCAGCAGCTTAGCATCGAGTGACAGGGTAACCTCCTACGAGCAGTACTTC. It codes for CASSLASSDRVTSYEQYF. Variable domain in full (rest from reference TRBV7-8 and TRBJ2-7): GAGVSQSPRYKVAKRGQDVALRCDPISGHVSLFWYQQALGQGPEFLTYFQNEAQLDKSGLPSDRFFAERPEGSVSTLKIQRTQQEDSAVYLCASSLASSDRVTSYEQYFGPGTRLTVT.

The chain combines TRBV5-1 with TRBJ2-7, with TRBD1 matching over 7 bases. V dropped 3 bases and J dropped 5; count of bases not matched to a gene: 8. Germline CDR1 is SGHRS and CDR2 is YFSETQ. This CDR3 is built from 14 residues. The CDR3 nucleotides are TGCGCCAGCAGCTCGGGACAGCTGGGCGACGAGCAGTACGTC. It encodes CASSSGQLGDEQYV.

This clone has only a few counts. V usage is TRBV7-9 and J usage is TRBJ2-1; D gene unclear. Germline assignment: CDR1 SEHNR and CDR2 FQNEAQ (reference sequence). The CDR3 is 14 amino acids. V lost 5 bases to trimming and J lost 7 bases, with 15 bases between them. This CDR3 is CASSTWELWNEQFF. CDR3 DNA: TGTGCCAGCAGCACATGGGAACTTTGGAATGAGCAGTTCTTC.

The sample holds a few counts of this clone. The rearrangement uses TRBV6-1 and TRBJ2-4, with D hard to call. CDR1 is MNHNS, CDR2 SASEGT, per germline. V was clipped by 8 bases and J by 6 bases, with 14 bases between them. The CDR3 is 13 amino acids. CDR3 DNA: TGTGCCAGCTTCGGCAGGTTAGGAAACATTCAGTACTTC. As protein: CASFGRLGNIQYF.

This clone was seen only a few times. The V and J genes are TRBV7-8 and TRBJ1-1; no clear D. Germline V lookup: CDR1 SGHVS, CDR2 FQNEAQ. Trimming took 4 bases from V and 3 from J, leaving 12 bases between them. The CDR3 has 14 residues. CDR3 nucleotide sequence: TGTGCCAGCAGCTCGATGGGGTCTCACACTGAAGCTTTCTTT. Residues: CASSSMGSHTEAFF.

This clone was counted a few times. The chain is built from TRBV5-1 and TRBJ2-7, with D maybe TRBD1 (5 bases). This CDR3 spans 13 amino acids. V was shortened by 2 bases and J by 2 bases, with 8 bases between the two germline ends. The V gene's germline CDR1 is SGHRS and CDR2 YFSETQ. The CDR3 DNA reads TGCGCCAGCAGCTTAACGGACACCTACGAGCAGTACGTC. Its translation is CASSLTDTYEQYV.

V is TRBV18 and J is TRBJ2-3, with TRBD1 as a possible D gene (5 bases). The CDR3 extends over 13 amino acids. Germline loops: CDR1 KGHSH, CDR2 LQKENI. Trimming pared 3 bases from V and 6 bases from J, leaving 10 bases between. CDR3 loop: CASSPGAKDTQYF. CDR3 coding DNA: TGTGCCAGCTCACCTGGGGCAAAGGATACGCAGTATTTT.

This clone appeared a few times. The rearrangement uses TRBV7-8 and TRBJ2-5; D not certain. The V end was cut by 6 bases, the J end by 5 bases, with 10 bases between. Germline CDR1 SGHVS, CDR2 FQNEAQ. This CDR3 contains 12 residues. The CDR3 reads CASRALGETQYF. CDR3 DNA sequence: TGTGCCAGCAGGGCCCTGGGGGAGACCCAGTACTTC.

The rearrangement links TRBV2 to TRBJ2-2; the match to TRBD2 covers 7 bases. With V trimmed by 6 bases and J by 4 bases, 5 bases remained unmatched. The CDR3 totals 14 residues. Looked up from germline, CDR1 is SNHLY and CDR2 is FYNNEI. The CDR3: CASRPSGGTGELFF. CDR3 DNA: TGTGCCAGCAGACCTAGCGGTGGCACCGGGGAGCTGTTTTTT. Drawing the rest from reference TRBV2 and TRBJ2-2, the complete variable domain is EPEVTQTPSHQVTQMGQEVILRCVPISNHLYFYWYRQILGQKVEFLVSFYNNEISEKSEIFDDQFSVERPDGSNFTLKIRSTKLEDSAMYFCASRPSGGTGELFFGEGSRLTVL.

A few counts support this clone. This chain connects TRBV19 to TRBJ1-2, with TRBD1 identical over 7 bases. The CDR3 is 14 residues long. Per germline, CDR1 LNHDA and CDR2 SQIVND (reference sequence). Trimming took 5 bases from V and 4 from J; bases not matched to a gene: 7. CDR3 region: CASSALTGRYGYTF. CDR3 sequence (DNA): TGTGCCAGTAGTGCCTTGACAGGGCGCTATGGCTACACCTTC. Together with reference TRBV19 and TRBJ1-2, the CDR3 gives the full variable domain: DGGITQSPKYLFRKEGQNVTLSCEQNLNHDAMYWYRQDPGQGLRLIYYSQIVNDFQKGDIAEGYSVSREKKESFPLTVTSAQKNPTAFYLCASSALTGRYGYTFGSGTRLTVV.

This chain links TRBV18 with TRBJ2-7; TRBD1 is a possible D gene (6 bases). Trimming removed 6 bases from V and 3 bases from J, with 12 bases in between. The CDR3 is made up of 13 amino acids. The germline V gene has CDR1 KGHSH and CDR2 LQKENI. The CDR3 region is CASSWYRDYEQYF. CDR3 nucleotides: TGTGCCAGCTCTTGGTACAGGGACTACGAGCAGTACTTC.

A few counts support this clone. The gene calls are TRBV25-1 and TRBJ1-6; 7 bases fit TRBD1. Trimming cost V 4 bases and J 10 bases; bases outside gene matches: 4. Per germline, CDR1 MGHDK and CDR2 SYGVNS. The CDR3 length is 13 residues. The CDR3 nucleotides are TGTGCCAGCAGTGTTACAGGGGACTCACCCCTCCACTTT. Translation: CASSVTGDSPLHF.

A note on this clone: This CDR3 is also generated by other DNA sequences in the sample. The chain recombines TRBV4-3 with TRBJ1-1; 8 nucleotides agree with TRBD1. Per the germline V gene, CDR1 is LGHNA and CDR2 is YSLEER. The junction had 4 bases not matched to a gene; V was cut back by 0 bases and J by 1 base. The CDR3 is 16 residues long. DNA of the CDR3: TGCGCCAGCAGCCAAGACCCAACAGGGGGGAACACTGAAGCTTTCTTT. Translation gives CASSQDPTGGNTEAFF.

The gene calls are TRBV28 and TRBJ1-2; D is unresolved. The CDR3 length is 16 residues. Germline CDR1 MDHEN, CDR2 SYDVKM. Trimming took 5 bases from V and 3 from J, leaving 19 bases between them. CDR3 coding DNA: TGTGCCAGCAGTCCCACCCTTCACAGCCTTTACTATGGCTACACCTTC. Translating gives CASSPTLHSLYYGYTF.

This clone was counted a few times. The same CDR3 also results from other DNA sequences found in this sample. The gene calls are TRBV7-2 and TRBJ2-1; D is uncertain. This CDR3 has 13 amino acids. The V and J ends lost 5 bases and 0 bases respectively, with 5 bases between them. Germline lookup yields CDR1 SGHTA and CDR2 FQGNSA. CDR3 bases: TGTGCCAGCAGCGGAAGCTCCTACAATGAGCAGTTCTTC. It encodes CASSGSSYNEQFF.

This clone was detected only a few times. The chain carries TRBV6-5 and TRBJ1-1; D gene uncertain. CDR1 is MNHEY and CDR2 is SVGAGI in the germline V gene. The CDR3 is 14 residues long. V lost 0 bases and J 3 bases, leaving 8 bases between the germline ends. CDR3 sequence: CASSYSRPYTEAFF. CDR3 nucleotides: TGTGCCAGCAGTTACTCGCGTCCGTACACTGAAGCTTTCTTT.

This clone was counted between two and nine times. The V gene is TRBV18, the J gene TRBJ1-6; possible D gene TRBD1, 5 bases. Trimming pared 3 bases from V and 13 bases from J, leaving 19 bases between. The CDR3 sequence is 15 residues long. The germline CDR1 and CDR2 sequences are KGHSH and LQKENI. DNA of the CDR3: TGTGCCAGCTCACCGGTGGGTTCAACCGGGGACCCCCTCCACTTT. Protein product: CASSPVGSTGDPLHF.

The chain joins TRBV28 to TRBJ2-6, with D perhaps TRBD2 (6 bases). Germline values: CDR1 MDHEN, CDR2 SYDVKM. V lost 3 bases to trimming and J lost 1 base, with 7 bases between them. The CDR3 covers 15 residues. The DNA of the CDR3 is TGTGCCAGCAGTTTGGCGGGGTCTGGGGCCAACGTCCTGACTTTC. Translated: CASSLAGSGANVLTF.

Regarding this clone: This same CDR3 is encoded by further DNA sequences in the sample. In DNA form, the CDR3 reads TGTGCCTGGAGTGGACAGGGATTAAGCAATCAGCCCCAGCATTTT. Residues: CAWSGQGLSNQPQHF. V gene TRBV30 combines with J gene TRBJ1-5; 7 positions agree with TRBD1. Losses at the gene ends were 1 base for V and 1 base for J; bases not matched to a gene: 4. The CDR3 extends over 15 amino acids. Looked up from germline, CDR1 is GTSNPN and CDR2 is SVGIG (reference sequence).

In its sample, this clone was seen a few times. Other DNA sequences in this sample translate to the same CDR3. The genes are TRBV7-2 and TRBJ2-5; a weak D match, TRBD1 (5 bases). The germline V and J ends were trimmed by 5 bases and 2 bases, with 9 bases remaining between them. CDR1 SGHTA and CDR2 FQGNSA come from the germline V gene. The CDR3 loop spans 13 amino acids. The CDR3 nucleotides are TGTGCCAGCAGCCGCGACAGTCAAGAGACCCAGTACTTC. Protein product: CASSRDSQETQYF.

The genes are TRBV18 and TRBJ2-3; 7 bases are a match to TRBD1. Looked up from germline, CDR1 is KGHSH and CDR2 is LQKENI. The V and J ends lost 0 bases and 6 bases, in that order; junction bases with no gene match: 9. The CDR3 extends over 16 amino acids. The CDR3 loop is CASSPPGDRAWDTQYF. For the CDR3, the DNA is TGTGCCAGCTCACCACCGGGAGACAGGGCTTGGGATACGCAGTATTTT.